These 16 T cell receptor beta chains originate from one sample sequenced in a study of blood T cell repertoires in COVID-19. Sequenced by immunoSEQ multiplex PCR; TCRdb stores in-frame clones only, minus some. Of about 300,000 clones in the sample, around 80% were seen once. Sequencing was carried out using peripheral blood. Receptors were obtained from a woman aged 50 to 60 with acute or convalescent COVID-19.

V is TRBV29-1 and J is TRBJ2-2; D remains unclear. CDR1 SQVTM and CDR2 ANQGSEA come from the germline V gene. V was clipped by 6 bases and J by 6 bases, with 8 bases between them. The CDR3 sequence is 11 residues long. CDR3 sequence reads: CSVWASGELFF. In nucleotides, the CDR3 is TGCAGCGTATGGGCGTCCGGGGAGCTGTTTTTT.

V usage is TRBV3-1 (or the pseudogene TRBV3-2) and J usage is TRBJ2-2; D is perhaps TRBD1 (6 bases). The germline gives CDR1 LGHDT, CDR2 YNNKEL (reference sequence). The CDR3 covers 12 residues. Trimming cost V 8 bases and J 6 bases, with 10 bases left between them. The CDR3 loop is CASCTGSGELFF. The CDR3 coding sequence is TGTGCCAGCTGCACAGGGTCCGGGGAGCTGTTTTTT.

This sequence joins TRBV6-5 and TRBJ2-7; no reliable D call. Trimming took off 4 bases at V and 1 base at J, with 5 bases between the two ends. The CDR3 totals 12 residues. CDR1 MNHEY and CDR2 SVGAGI come from the germline V gene. CDR3 sequence (DNA): TGTGCCAGCAGTTCGACATCCTACGAGCAGTACTTC. This encodes CASSSTSYEQYF.

This chain connects TRBV6-5 to TRBJ1-6; TRBD1 matches at 8 bases. Germline CDR1 MNHEY, CDR2 SVGAGI. With 6 bases clipped from V and 10 bases from J, the junction kept 8 bases outside the gene matches. The CDR3 runs 14 residues. CDR3 sequence: CASRFTGGYSPLHF. CDR3 sequence (DNA): TGTGCCAGCAGGTTTACAGGGGGTTACTCACCCCTCCACTTT.

The chain recombines TRBV15 with TRBJ2-1; D gene ambiguous. Germline V gene sequence: CDR1 LNHNV, CDR2 YYDKDF (reference sequence). The V end lost 3 bases, the J end lost 10 bases, and 7 bases lay between the germline ends. The length of the CDR3 is 11 residues. CDR3 sequence reads: CATSSTLEQFF. DNA for the CDR3: TGTGCCACCAGCAGTACTTTAGAGCAGTTCTTC.

The chain links TRBV30 to TRBJ1-1; the D gene is possibly TRBD1 (6 bases). Germline loops: CDR1 GTSNPN, CDR2 SVGIG (reference sequence). The CDR3 sequence is 13 residues long. V lost 2 bases to trimming and J lost 2 bases, with 9 bases between them. This CDR3 reads CAWSKTGNTEAFF. The CDR3, as DNA: TGTGCCTGGAGTAAGACAGGAAACACTGAAGCTTTCTTT.

J is TRBJ2-3 and V is TRBV2; possible D gene TRBD2, 6 bases. Germline loops: CDR1 SNHLY, CDR2 FYNNEI. Trimming took 4 bases from V and 2 from J, leaving 13 bases between them. The CDR3 is 15 residues long. The CDR3 protein is CASSVIAVYTDTQYF. The CDR3 DNA follows: TGTGCCAGCAGTGTGATAGCGGTATACACAGATACGCAGTATTTT.

This clone turned up a few times. The chain employs TRBV5-1 and TRBJ2-2; TRBD1 matches at 7 bases. Germline V CDR1 and CDR2: SGHRS, YFSETQ. V trimming: 5 bases; J trimming: 7 bases; junction bases outside the gene matches: 11. The CDR3 sequence is 15 residues long. CDR3 region: CASRPTGMSGGELFF. CDR3 bases: TGCGCCAGCAGGCCGACAGGGATGAGTGGCGGGGAGCTGTTTTTT.

The V and J genes are TRBV20-1 and TRBJ1-2; maybe TRBD1 (5 bases). Germline assignment: CDR1 DFQATT and CDR2 SNEGSKA (reference sequence). This CDR3 is 14 amino acids long. With 3 bases removed from V and 4 bases from J, the gap between germline ends came to 15 bases. CDR3 protein: CSASRPGQAYGYTF. DNA for the CDR3: TGCAGTGCTAGTCGTCCCGGACAAGCCTATGGCTACACCTTC.

This clone turned up a few times. This sample also contains other DNA sequences that code for the same CDR3. J is TRBJ2-5 and V is TRBV2; the D gene is possibly TRBD2 (5 bases). The CDR3 consists of 14 residues. CDR1 and CDR2 (germline): SNHLY, FYNNEI. V gave up 6 bases and J gave up 0 bases, with 11 bases separating them. The CDR3 DNA reads as TGTGCCAGCAGCGGAGGAAGTCACCAAGAGACCCAGTACTTC. Translation gives CASSGGSHQETQYF.

The chain uses TRBV4-1 and TRBJ1-1; the D is unclear. The V end was cut by 1 base, the J end by 1 base, with 7 bases between. This CDR3 contains 14 residues. Germline V gene sequence: CDR1 MGHRA, CDR2 YSYEKL. CDR3 nucleotides: TGCGCCAGCAGCCAAGTGAACAGGAACACTGAAGCTTTCTTT. Encoded protein: CASSQVNRNTEAFF.

This chain joins TRBV5-1 and TRBJ1-4; 7 bases are shared with TRBD1. Germline V lookup: CDR1 SGHRS, CDR2 YFSETQ. This CDR3 contains 16 residues. The trim removed 4 bases at V and 10 bases at J, leaving 16 bases unmatched. CDR3 nucleotide sequence: TGCGCCAGCAGCCCGGACAGGAGAGGGTTGGAAGGAAAACTGTTTTTT. Encoded protein: CASSPDRRGLEGKLFF.

The gene calls are TRBV18 and TRBJ2-1; 7 positions agree with TRBD2. The CDR3 runs 15 residues. Looked up from germline, CDR1 is KGHSH and CDR2 is LQKENI. The trim removed 1 base at V and 4 bases at J, leaving 4 bases unmatched. This CDR3 is CASSPQAGSYNEQFF. The CDR3 DNA reads as TGTGCCAGCTCACCACAAGCGGGATCTTACAATGAGCAGTTCTTC.

The chain combines TRBV19 with TRBJ1-2; D call uncertain. The CDR3 totals 13 residues. Germline CDR1 is LNHDA and CDR2 is SQIVND (reference sequence). The germline V and J ends were trimmed by 3 bases and 1 base, with 6 bases remaining between them. The CDR3 here is CASSIGFNYGYTF. The CDR3 DNA is TGTGCCAGTAGTATCGGGTTTAACTATGGCTACACCTTC.

The chain joins TRBV11-2 to TRBJ1-1, with 7 bases matching TRBD1. This CDR3 has 15 residues. After removal of 3 bases from V and 1 base from J, the junction contained 5 bases not matched to a gene. Per germline, CDR1 SGHAT and CDR2 FQNNGV. The CDR3 spells CASSFQGGANTEAFF. DNA for the CDR3: TGTGCCAGCAGCTTCCAGGGGGGCGCGAACACTGAAGCTTTCTTT.

The chain uses TRBV2 and TRBJ1-6; D is uncertain. Per the germline V gene, CDR1 is SNHLY and CDR2 is FYNNEI. Trimming stripped 2 bases from V and 10 bases from J, with 9 bases between. This CDR3 has 13 amino acids. The CDR3 region has the DNA TGTGCCAGCAGTGAACGGTCCTCATCACCCCTCCACTTT. It translates to CASSERSSSPLHF.